This T cell receptor (beta chain) was observed in a study of cytomegalovirus exposure and HLA in healthy donors (dated by TCRdb to 2016 to 2017). As for the study more broadly: In an earlier analysis of approximately 500 of the donors, about 260 Gb of sequence data and 95 million to 130 million unique TCR beta sequences from 180 million or so T cells were reported. Donor age, sex, ethnicity and CMV serostatus were collected together with the repertoire data. An earlier analysis of 587 of the donors used high-throughput TCR beta sequencing to judge whether each TCR beta V gene segment behaved as functional or pseudogenic. Approximately 300 gigabases of sequencing data and around 85 million unique TCR sequences made up an early release that covered 500 to 650 HLA-typed donors. Using immunosequencing, the study profiled T cell repertoires from roughly 650 subjects and related those repertoires to cytomegalovirus serostatus. Of the approximately 400 genotyped donors, approximately 82% fell in the genetic ancestry cluster associated with self-reported Caucasian donors. Typing coverage differed by locus: A, B, C, DRB1 and DQB1 were typed in roughly 629-630 donors, DQA1 in about 500, DPA1 in 600 to 610, and DPB1 in just under 480. Among under 450 genotyped donors of the cohort, an average of roughly 240,000 unique TCR beta nucleotide sequences were sequenced per donor, around a sixth of them non-productive. Both class I and class II loci were covered by HLA typing, at four-digit resolution. Genome-wide SNP genotypes for about 60% of the 666 donors were used in a later genetic analysis, which treated that subset as a discovery cohort. Because of strong linkage in the cohort, roughly five DR-DQ haplotypes were treated as single units for association and clustering. Besides the first cohort of hundreds of subjects, a separate validation cohort made up of about 120 different subjects was used. The study aimed to test whether cataloging public T cell receptors could reveal signatures of past pathogen exposure. A later analysis re-examined previously published TCR beta repertoires from just over 650 donors and added high-resolution HLA genotyping to investigate patterns of TCR occurrence. Rather than drawing on any new phenotypic data, the later analysis identified candidate immune exposures from TCR beta sequences and the way those sequences occurred across donors. Every repertoire in the discovery cohort had been generated on one and the same sequencing platform. The study combined high-throughput TCR immunosequencing, statistical association of individual TCRs with disease status, and machine learning to predict cytomegalovirus infection status.

The cohort was made up of about 610 healthy bone marrow donors. Cohort members were all nominally healthy when sampled, although unrecorded immune exposures were likely present. The donor tested CMV seronegative and was one of the 352 seronegative cohort members. A peripheral blood sample was collected from each donor, and TCR beta sequencing was performed on peripheral blood mononuclear cells. Genomic DNA was extracted from the blood cell samples with the Qiagen DNeasy Blood Extraction Kit. Library construction relied on the immunoSEQ multiplex PCR assay. The multiplex PCR relied on a mix of 60 forward primers for TCR Vbeta segments and 13 reverse primers for TCR Jbeta segments. A multiplex PCR assay on genomic DNA amplified the CDR3 region of rearranged TCR beta genes. The Illumina HiSeq System was used to sequence the amplified TCR beta libraries as 87-base-pair reads. On the study's bioinformatics: In a later analysis, roughly 80 million unique TCR beta chains were counted across the approximately 620 repertoires, and about 9.9 million of these chains were shared by at least two donors. A nearest-neighbor algorithm error-corrected the raw reads and collapsed the reads into unique sequences, merging closely related sequences to remove PCR and sequencing errors. CDR3 sequences were aligned to IMGT reference sequences to assign V, D and J gene segments. For a sequence to be retained, at least a six-nucleotide match to both a V gene segment and a J gene segment was required. A rearrangement was called productive if the CDR3 had no stop codons and remained in frame with V and J, and every other rearrangement was called non-productive. CDR3 was defined according to IMGT convention as the region running from the second conserved V-encoded cysteine to the conserved J-encoded phenylalanine. The earlier analysis of roughly 590 of the donors excluded sequences that lacked an unambiguous match to a single V gene segment. In an earlier analysis of roughly 500 of the donors, V segments were called functional above 56.7% productive rearrangements and were called segregating when the between-donor standard deviation exceeded 5%. To diagnose cytomegalovirus status from the catalog of TCR beta chain sequences, a statistical classification framework was built. In a later analysis, V and J genes were assigned by comparing TCR nucleotide sequences against IMGT/GENE-DB human TR gene sequences. A later analysis assigned CDR3 sequences and most-parsimonious VDJ recombination scenarios with the TCRdist pipeline. A later analysis defined each TCR beta chain by its CDR3 amino acid sequence plus V-gene family, and excluded reads lacking a unique V-gene family. In a later analysis, 550 to 650 highly shared, low-generation-probability nucleotide sequences were removed to address suspected cross-contamination and a sequencing artifact. In a later analysis, a clonal expansion index was calculated for each public chain from normalized within-repertoire ranks of inferred template counts. Generation probabilities in a later analysis came from a VDJ recombination model fitted to out-of-frame rearrangements, and those results were checked against IGoR. In a later analysis, TCR-TCR, TCR-HLA and TCR-CMV co-occurrence was scored with hypergeometric tests, and a repertoire-size bias correction was applied to TCR pairs. A later analysis estimated false discovery rates by permuting HLA or CMV assignments 20 times. In a later analysis, co-occurring TCRs were grouped using DBSCAN, and TCRdist sequence similarity was added for clustering within HLA-allele-positive subsets. Repertoires with fewer than 30,000 or more than 120,000 public chains were left out of co-occurrence clustering, as were four to six repertoires with anomalous nucleotide sharing. TCRdb's version of the immuneACCESS table is confined to in-frame rearrangements and falls short of the full clone set. An unresolved V gene accounts for under half of the shortfall where checked; the remainder is of unknown origin. The V and J calls and clone size come from that table; D and trimming were worked out from the DNA. Counted in this sample were roughly 190,000 clones; 79% of them appeared once. About 1.6% of the sample is held by the ten biggest clonotypes.

The research as a whole found: An association between a missense DCLRE1C variant and V-gene and J-gene trimming of TCR beta chains was found in a later genetic analysis and replicated in an independent cohort. A later analysis found that HLA-associated TCR beta chains were more clonally expanded and had lower generation probabilities than equally common non-associated chains. While some public TCRs were present in many individuals, most TCR sequences turned up only very rarely across donors. A later analysis found that most CMV-associated TCR beta chains appeared HLA-restricted, with HLA associations seemingly driven largely by CMV exposure. A later analysis associated 16,951 TCR beta sequences with specific HLA alleles at a false discovery rate of 0.05. A later analysis found that TCR association rates varied across HLA loci, with DRB1 alleles showing the most associated TCRs and HLA-C alleles the fewest. A group of highly shared sequence variants was considered likely to be a technical artifact of the sequencing pipeline. In this cohort, only TCR beta chains were sequenced, and detectable features were limited by the absence of alpha or paired-chain data. Some IMGT-functional V segments, including TRBV6-2 and TRBV6-3, could not be told apart with the 87-base-pair reads, so those segments were excluded. A further reported finding was that TCR beta sequences accurately predicted the HLA-A and HLA-B alleles for most subjects in the first cohort. Because some donors lacked HLA typing at each locus, the association tests relied only on the typed subset. Sequencing depth was assumed to be roughly uniform across donors in the presence/absence analyses, though that assumption may not hold. A few of the identified cytomegalovirus-associated TCR beta chains were confirmed in vitro to be specific for cytomegalovirus antigens. The earlier analysis of a few hundred of the donors excluded some 15 rarely observed V segments, including chromosome 9 orphons, because counts were too low. The classifier was reported to diagnose cytomegalovirus status with high specificity and sensitivity in both the original cohort and the validation cohort. A total of fewer than 200 TCR beta chains were listed by the study as associated with cytomegalovirus. According to a later analysis, parvovirus B19, influenza, CMV and Epstein-Barr virus appeared linked to several top co-occurrence clusters. According to the authors, the approach could potentially be generalized to other disease states and immunological phenotypes. In an earlier analysis of approximately 590 of the donors, most TCR beta V segments appeared in productive rearrangements about 87% or about 30% of the time, broadly matching IMGT annotations. When HLA alleles, especially DR and DQ, strongly co-occurred, attributing TCR associations to individual alleles was difficult. Correlated functional status among segregating V segments might be attributable to linkage disequilibrium, but an unknown experimental factor could not be ruled out. Immune exposure information for the cohort was limited to CMV serostatus. A later genetic analysis reported fewer N-insertions in productive TCRs among donors in an Asian-associated ancestry cluster than the roughly 640-donor mean.

Counted from cysteine to phenylalanine, this CDR3 has 14 amino acids. This entry keeps only the CDR3 DNA: 42 bases, framed from base 1. The CDR1 and CDR2 encoded by the germline V gene (reference sequence) are SEHNR and FQNEAQ. On this clone itself: Its antigen remains undetermined. At one end the junction does not follow the germline gene, possibly because of a read error.

Here the chain combines TRBV7-9 and TRBJ2-7; a tentative D match to TRBD2 spans 5 bases. The TCR was taken from a woman younger than 30 in good health and CMV-seronegative. Sample: PBMCs. The CDR3 protein: CSSSPLEGYYEQYF. The DNA sequence reads TGTTCCAGCAGCCCCCTTGAGGGCTACTACGAGCAGTACTTC.